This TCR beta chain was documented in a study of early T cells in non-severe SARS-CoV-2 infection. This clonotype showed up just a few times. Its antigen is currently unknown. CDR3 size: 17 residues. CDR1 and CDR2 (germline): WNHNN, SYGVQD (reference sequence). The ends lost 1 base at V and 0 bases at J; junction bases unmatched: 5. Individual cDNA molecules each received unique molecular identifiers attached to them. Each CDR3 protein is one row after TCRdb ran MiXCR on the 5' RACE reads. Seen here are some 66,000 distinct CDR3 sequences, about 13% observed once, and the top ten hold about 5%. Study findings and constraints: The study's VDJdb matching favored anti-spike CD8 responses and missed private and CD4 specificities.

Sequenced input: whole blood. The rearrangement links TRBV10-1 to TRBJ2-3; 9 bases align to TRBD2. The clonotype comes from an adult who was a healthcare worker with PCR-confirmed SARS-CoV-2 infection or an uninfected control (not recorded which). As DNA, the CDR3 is TGCGCCAGCAGTGAGTGGGCTAGCGGGGTCAGCACAGATACGCAGTATTTT. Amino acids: CASSEWASGVSTDTQYF.